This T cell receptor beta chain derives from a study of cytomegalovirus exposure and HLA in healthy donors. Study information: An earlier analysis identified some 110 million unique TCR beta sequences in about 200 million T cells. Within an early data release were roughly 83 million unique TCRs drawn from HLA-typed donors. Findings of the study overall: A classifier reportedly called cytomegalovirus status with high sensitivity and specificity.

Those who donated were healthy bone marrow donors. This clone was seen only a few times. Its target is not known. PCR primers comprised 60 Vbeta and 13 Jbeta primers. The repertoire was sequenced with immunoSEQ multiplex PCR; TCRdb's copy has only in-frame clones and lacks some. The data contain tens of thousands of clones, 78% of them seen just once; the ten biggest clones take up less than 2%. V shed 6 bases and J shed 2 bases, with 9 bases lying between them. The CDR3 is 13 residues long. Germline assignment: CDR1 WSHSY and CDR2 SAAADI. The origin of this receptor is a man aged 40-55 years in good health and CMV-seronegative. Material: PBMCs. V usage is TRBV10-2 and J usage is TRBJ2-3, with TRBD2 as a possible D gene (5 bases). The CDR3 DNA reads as TGCGCCAGCAGGGCGGGTCTCACAGATACGCAGTATTTT. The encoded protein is CASRAGLTDTQYF.